Listed below are T cell receptor beta chains from one sample, sequenced in a study. Measured with immunoSEQ multiplex PCR; TCRdb has only the in-frame clones, and not every one. The sample lists nearly 70,000 clones, approximately 92% occurring once. Sequences were obtained from PBMCs. The receptors here all came from a man aged 35 to 55 with rheumatoid arthritis. Both conserved end residues are part of each CDR3. Each record gives: V gene, clone size, D gene, J gene, CDR3 protein, CDR3 DNA. D genes are given only for firm matches. Clone size appears in some rows only: once, few, many, or a class for an expanded clone.

V: TRBV2
size: NA
D: NA
J: TRBJ2-7
CDR3: CASSFRDSYEQYF
DNA: TGTGCCAGCAGTTTTCGAGACTCCTACGAGCAGTACTTC

V: TRBV5-4
size: NA
D: NA
J: TRBJ2-2
CDR3: CASSLNGASELFF
DNA: TGTGCCAGCAGCTTGAACGGTGCCTCGGAGCTGTTTTTT

V: TRBV5-1
size: NA
D: TRBD1
J: TRBJ1-2
CDR3: CASSFLQGANYGYTF
DNA: TGCGCCAGCAGCTTCCTACAGGGGGCTAACTATGGCTACACCTTC

V: TRBV7-9
size: NA
D: NA
J: TRBJ2-2
CDR3: CASITDTGELFF
DNA: TGTGCCAGCATTACCGACACCGGGGAGCTGTTTTTT

V: TRBV7-9
size: NA
D: TRBD2
J: TRBJ2-2
CDR3: CASSPGLAGGPGELFF
DNA: TGTGCCAGCAGCCCCGGACTAGCGGGAGGTCCCGGGGAGCTGTTTTTT

V: TRBV6-1
size: NA
D: NA
J: TRBJ1-6
CDR3: CASSEATRNSPLHF
DNA: TGTGCCAGCAGTGAAGCTACAAGGAATTCACCCCTCCACTTT

V: TRBV28
size: NA
D: TRBD1
J: TRBJ1-5
CDR3: CASTFTDRGRKPQHF
DNA: TGTGCCAGCACTTTCACTGACAGGGGTCGTAAGCCCCAGCATTTT

V: TRBV2
size: NA
D: NA
J: TRBJ1-4
CDR3: CASSDRLATNEKLFF
DNA: TGTGCCAGCAGTGACCGTCTTGCAACTAATGAAAAACTGTTTTTT

V: TRBV27
size: NA
D: TRBD2
J: TRBJ2-7
CDR3: CASSSSGSGSYEQYF
DNA: TGTGCCAGCAGTTCGTCGGGTAGCGGGTCCTACGAGCAGTACTTC

V: TRBV2
size: NA
D: TRBD2
J: TRBJ2-1
CDR3: CASSIRLAGYNEQFF
DNA: TGTGCCAGCAGTATAAGACTAGCGGGATACAATGAGCAGTTCTTC

V: TRBV5-1
size: once
D: TRBD1
J: TRBJ1-1
CDR3: CASSFREGANTEAFF
DNA: TGCGCCAGCAGCTTCAGAGAGGGGGCGAACACTGAAGCTTTCTTT